The entry that follows covers one T cell receptor (beta chain) sequence. Sample treatment: randomized to nivolumab then ipilimumab (arm A) or the reverse (arm B). Some clones are missing from TCRdb's copy, which holds only in-frame ones; the method was immunoSEQ multiplex PCR. The repertoire holds more than 25,000 clones, with around 90% as singletons. The sample originates from a study of sequential checkpoint blockade in melanoma. This CDR3 comprises 13 residues. Germline V gives CDR1 SGHNT, CDR2 YYREEE (reference sequence). V shed 7 bases and J 3 bases; nucleotides not matched to a gene: 5. The clonotype comes from a human donor with melanoma. The chain links TRBV5-4 to TRBJ1-2, with 8 bases matching TRBD1. The sample was CD8+ T cells sorted from blood (inferred from file names), taken from a patient given nivolumab and ipilimumab in sequence. CDR3 amino acids: CASRTGNDYGYTF. DNA of the CDR3: TGTGCCAGCCGGACAGGGAATGACTATGGCTACACCTTC.